These 16 T cell receptor beta chains originate from one sample sequenced in a study of blood T cell repertoires in COVID-19. This table comes from immunoSEQ multiplex PCR, and its TCRdb copy is limited to in-frame clones, with some not included. The sample yields some 180,000 clones, about 80% seen once. Input material: peripheral blood. These receptors all come from a man aged 55 to 69 with acute or convalescent COVID-19.

This chain connects TRBV6-5 to TRBJ1-2; D might be TRBD1 (6 bases). The germline gives CDR1 MNHEY, CDR2 SVGAGI. Trimming pared 0 bases from V and 8 bases from J, leaving 13 bases between. The CDR3 is made up of 14 amino acids. CDR3 DNA: TGTGCCAGCAGTTACTCGGTTTCAGGGGAAGGCTACACCTTC. Translating it yields CASSYSVSGEGYTF.

This clone was counted once. V and J are TRBV11-3 and TRBJ2-1; 11 bases match TRBD2. The CDR3 extends over 17 amino acids. Trimming took 4 bases from V and 1 from J; bases not matched to a gene: 6. Looked up from germline, CDR1 is SGHNT and CDR2 is YENEEA. The chain's CDR3 is CASSSYSGGASYNEQFF. The DNA of the CDR3 is TGTGCCAGCAGCTCCTATAGCGGGGGGGCATCCTACAATGAGCAGTTCTTC. Complete variable domain (other parts from reference TRBV11-3 and TRBJ2-1): EAGVVQSPRYKIIEKKQPVAFWCNPISGHNTLYWYLQNLGQGPELLIRYENEEAVDDSQLPKDRFSAERLKGVDSTLKIQPAELGDSAVYLCASSSYSGGASYNEQFFGPGTRLTVL.

This chain links TRBV7-3 with TRBJ2-1, with 14 nucleotides matching TRBD2. Germline assignment: CDR1 SGHTA and CDR2 FQGTGA. The CDR3 extends over 17 amino acids. J lost 4 bases, V lost 1 base, and 3 bases had no gene match. This CDR3 is CASSLRTSGGFYNEQFF. Here the CDR3 DNA reads TGTGCCAGCAGCTTAAGGACTAGCGGGGGGTTTTACAATGAGCAGTTCTTC.

The rearrangement uses TRBV5-1 and TRBJ2-2, with 12 bases matching TRBD2. Germline values: CDR1 SGHRS, CDR2 YFSETQ. J was trimmed by 4 bases and V by 6 bases; bases with no gene match: 7. The CDR3 covers 16 residues. The CDR3 here is CASNLRTSGATGELFF. DNA of the CDR3: TGCGCCAGCAACTTAAGGACTAGCGGGGCCACCGGGGAGCTGTTTTTT. The full variable domain, its missing parts supplied by reference TRBV5-1 and TRBJ2-2, is KAGVTQTPRYLIKTRGQQVTLSCSPISGHRSVSWYQQTPGQGLQFLFEYFSETQRNKGNFPGRFSGRQFSNSRSEMNVSTLELGDSALYLCASNLRTSGATGELFFGEGSRLTVL.

The CDR3 sequence: CASSPRDRASGNTIYF. The CDR3 region has the DNA TGTGCCAGCAGCCCCCGGGACAGGGCCTCTGGAAACACCATATATTTT. The chain is built from TRBV9 and TRBJ1-3, with 9 bases matching TRBD1. The junction had 5 bases not matched to a gene; V was cut back by 4 bases and J by 0 bases. Germline CDR1 is SGDLS and CDR2 is YYNGEE. The CDR3 consists of 16 residues.

CDR3 sequence: CAWRTSDPGEQYF. For the CDR3, the DNA is TGTGCCTGGAGGACTAGCGACCCCGGCGAGCAGTACTTC. This rearrangement joins TRBV30 to TRBJ2-7; TRBD2 agrees at 8 bases. Germline assignment: CDR1 GTSNPN and CDR2 SVGIG (reference sequence). V lost 3 bases, J lost 6 bases, and 7 bases stayed unmatched. This CDR3 has 13 residues.

This clone was detected many times. V gene TRBV4-2 combines with J gene TRBJ1-1; possible D gene TRBD1, 5 bases. CDR1 and CDR2 (germline): LGHNA, YNFKEQ. The V end was cut by 4 bases, the J end by 5 bases, with 17 bases between. This CDR3 has 15 residues. The CDR3: CASSPSMGGLTEAFF. Here the CDR3 DNA reads TGTGCCAGCAGCCCCTCCATGGGGGGTTTGACTGAAGCTTTCTTT.

The chain combines TRBV30 with TRBJ1-5; D gene ambiguous. The CDR3 extends over 12 amino acids. V was trimmed by 5 bases and J by 6 bases, leaving 11 bases between them. Germline CDR1 is GTSNPN and CDR2 is SVGIG (reference sequence). The CDR3 coding sequence is TGTGCCTGGGGTGGGCAAGGTCAGCCCCAGCATTTT. This codes for CAWGGQGQPQHF.

This rearrangement joins TRBV7-9 to TRBJ2-1, with D tentatively TRBD2 (5 bases). V lost 5 bases and J lost 4, with 21 bases in between. CDR3 length: 17 residues. Germline loops: CDR1 SEHNR, CDR2 FQNEAQ (reference sequence). CDR3 sequence (DNA): TGTGCCAGCAGCCCCCCCGGGGAAGGAGCGAGATACAATGAGCAGTTCTTC. The encoded protein is CASSPPGEGARYNEQFF.

V and J are TRBV6-5 and TRBJ1-3, with D possibly being TRBD1 (5 bases). The V gene lost 6 bases and the J gene lost 2 bases, with 11 bases spanning the gap. There are 14 residues in the CDR3. The germline V gene encodes CDR1 MNHEY and CDR2 SVGAGI. CDR3 loop: CASRPSGPGNTIYF. The CDR3 DNA reads as TGTGCCAGCAGGCCTTCAGGGCCTGGAAACACCATATATTTT.

This rearrangement joins TRBV9 to TRBJ2-1, with 8 positions matching TRBD2. The V segment lost 3 bases and the J segment 6 bases; nucleotides outside the gene matches: 2. CDR1 is SGDLS and CDR2 is YYNGEE in the germline V gene. This CDR3 spans 13 amino acids. The CDR3 DNA is TGTGCCAGCAGCGCCGGGGGGGTCAATGAGCAGTTCTTC. Translated: CASSAGGVNEQFF.

This chain uses TRBV11-3 with TRBJ2-7; 8 bases line up with TRBD1. V was clipped by 2 bases and J by 3 bases; unmatched bases: 3. CDR1 and CDR2 from the germline V gene are SGHNT and YENEEA. The CDR3 totals 14 residues. The CDR3 is CASSLRGQDYEQYF. The DNA for the CDR3 is TGTGCCAGCAGCTTACGGGGACAGGACTACGAGCAGTACTTC.

The V call is TRBV4-2, the J call TRBJ1-2; TRBD1 aligns across 11 bases. The germline V gene has CDR1 LGHNA and CDR2 YNFKEQ. This CDR3 comprises 15 residues. V trimming: 4 bases; J trimming: 7 bases; junction bases outside the gene matches: 8. The CDR3 bases are TGTGCCAGCAGCCCAAGCCCCGGGACAGGGGGTGGCTACACCTTC. Its translation is CASSPSPGTGGGYTF.

This clone was seen once. The J gene is TRBJ2-7, the V gene TRBV4-1; D is possibly TRBD2 (6 bases). Trimming took 1 base from V and 2 from J, leaving 6 bases between them. Germline-derived CDR1 and CDR2 are MGHRA and YSYEKL. This CDR3 region has 13 residues. As DNA, the CDR3 is TGCGCCAGCAGCCAAGCGGGGGCCTACGAGCAGTACTTC. It yields the protein CASSQAGAYEQYF.

This clone is a singleton in its sample. The chain links TRBV6-2 or TRBV6-3 to TRBJ2-7; D gene unclear. V was shortened by 4 bases and J by 4 bases, with 11 bases between the two germline ends. The CDR3 runs to 13 residues. Germline values: CDR1 MNHEY, CDR2 SVGEGT. For the CDR3, the DNA is TGTGCCAGCAGTTTCGGTTTTCTATACGAGCAGTACTTC. It yields the protein CASSFGFLYEQYF.

The J gene is TRBJ2-3, the V gene TRBV4-1, with D perhaps matching TRBD2 (5 bases). Germline CDR1 MGHRA, CDR2 YSYEKL. The V and J ends lost 1 base and 5 bases respectively, with 13 bases between them. The CDR3 extends over 15 amino acids. The CDR3 loop is CASSQGRARGDTQYF. The CDR3, as DNA: TGCGCCAGCAGCCAAGGGCGGGCTCGGGGAGATACGCAGTATTTT.